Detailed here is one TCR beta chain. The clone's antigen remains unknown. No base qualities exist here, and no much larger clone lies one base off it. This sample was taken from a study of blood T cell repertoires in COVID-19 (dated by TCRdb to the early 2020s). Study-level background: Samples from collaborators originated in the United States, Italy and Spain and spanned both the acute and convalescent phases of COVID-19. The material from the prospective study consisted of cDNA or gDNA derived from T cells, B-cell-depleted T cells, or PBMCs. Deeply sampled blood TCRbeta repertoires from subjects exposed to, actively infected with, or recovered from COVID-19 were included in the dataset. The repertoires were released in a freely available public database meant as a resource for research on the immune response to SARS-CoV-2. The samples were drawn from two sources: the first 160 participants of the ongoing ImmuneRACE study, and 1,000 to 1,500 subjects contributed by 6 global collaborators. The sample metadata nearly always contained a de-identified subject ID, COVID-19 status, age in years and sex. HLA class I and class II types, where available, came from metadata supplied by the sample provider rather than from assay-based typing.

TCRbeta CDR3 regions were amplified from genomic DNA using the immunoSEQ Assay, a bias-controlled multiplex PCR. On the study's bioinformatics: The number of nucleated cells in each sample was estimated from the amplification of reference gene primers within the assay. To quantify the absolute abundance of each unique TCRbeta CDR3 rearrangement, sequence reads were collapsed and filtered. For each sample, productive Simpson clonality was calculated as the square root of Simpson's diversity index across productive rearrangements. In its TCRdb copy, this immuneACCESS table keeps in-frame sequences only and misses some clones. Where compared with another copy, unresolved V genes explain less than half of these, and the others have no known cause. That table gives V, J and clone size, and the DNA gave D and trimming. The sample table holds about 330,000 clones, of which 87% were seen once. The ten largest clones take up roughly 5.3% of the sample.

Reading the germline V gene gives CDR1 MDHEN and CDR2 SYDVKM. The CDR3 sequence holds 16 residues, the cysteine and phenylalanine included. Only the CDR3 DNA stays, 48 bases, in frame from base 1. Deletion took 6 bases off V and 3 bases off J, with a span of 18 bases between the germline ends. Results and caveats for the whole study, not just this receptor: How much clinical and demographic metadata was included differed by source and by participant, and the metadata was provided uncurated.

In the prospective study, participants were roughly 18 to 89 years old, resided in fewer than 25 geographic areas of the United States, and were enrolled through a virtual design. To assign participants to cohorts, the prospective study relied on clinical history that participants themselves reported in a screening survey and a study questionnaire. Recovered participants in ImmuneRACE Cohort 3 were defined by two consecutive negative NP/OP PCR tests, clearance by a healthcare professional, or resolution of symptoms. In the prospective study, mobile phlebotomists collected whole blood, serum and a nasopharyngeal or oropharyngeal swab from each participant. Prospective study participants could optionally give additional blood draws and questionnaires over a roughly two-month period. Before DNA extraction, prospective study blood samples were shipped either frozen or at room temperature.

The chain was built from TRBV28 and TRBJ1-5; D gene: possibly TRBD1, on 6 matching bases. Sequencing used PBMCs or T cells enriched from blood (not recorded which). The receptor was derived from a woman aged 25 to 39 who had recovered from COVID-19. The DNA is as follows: TGTGCCAGCAGCCCTCCCCCCAGGGGAACCAATCAGCCCCAGCATTTT. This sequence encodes CASSPPPRGTNQPQHF.